The present TCR beta chain was sequenced within a study of blood T cell repertoires in COVID-19. Generated by immunoSEQ multiplex PCR, the TCRdb table keeps only in-frame clones and is missing some. The sample lists approximately 170,000 clones, 70% to 90% occurring once. The origin of this receptor is a woman aged 55 to 70 with COVID-19, enrolled during active disease. The specimen was peripheral blood.

CDR3 sequence reads: CASSVGASNNEQFF. CDR3 in DNA: TGTGCCAGCAGCGTAGGTGCCAGTAACAATGAGCAGTTCTTC. The chain combines TRBV9 with TRBJ2-1; D gene uncertain. The CDR3 runs to 14 residues. Germline V gene lookup returns CDR1 SGDLS and CDR2 YYNGEE. Trimming took 0 bases from V and 5 from J, leaving 9 bases between them.